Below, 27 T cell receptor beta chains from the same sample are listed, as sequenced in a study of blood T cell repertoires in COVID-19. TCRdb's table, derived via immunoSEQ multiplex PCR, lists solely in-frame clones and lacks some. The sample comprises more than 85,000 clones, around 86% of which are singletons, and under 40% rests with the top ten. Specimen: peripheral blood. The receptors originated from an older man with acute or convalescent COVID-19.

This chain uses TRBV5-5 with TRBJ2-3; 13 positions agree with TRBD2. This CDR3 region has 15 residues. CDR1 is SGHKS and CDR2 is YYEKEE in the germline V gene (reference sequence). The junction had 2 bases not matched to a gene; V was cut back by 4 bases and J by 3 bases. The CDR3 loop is CASSPTSGRTDTQYF. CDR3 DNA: TGTGCCAGCAGCCCGACTAGCGGGAGGACAGATACGCAGTATTTT.

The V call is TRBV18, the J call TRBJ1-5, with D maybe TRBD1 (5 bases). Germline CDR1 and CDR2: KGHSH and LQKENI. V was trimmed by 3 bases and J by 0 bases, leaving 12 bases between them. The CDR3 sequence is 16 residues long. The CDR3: CASSPDTLYSNQPQHF. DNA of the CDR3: TGTGCCAGCTCACCGGACACGCTTTATAGCAATCAGCCCCAGCATTTT.

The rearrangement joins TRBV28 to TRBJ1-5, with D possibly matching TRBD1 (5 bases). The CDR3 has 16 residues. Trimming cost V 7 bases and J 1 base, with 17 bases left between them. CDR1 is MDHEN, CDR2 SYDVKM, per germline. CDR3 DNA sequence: TGTGCCAGCACCACCGGGTGGGGGGGAAGCAATCAGCCCCAGCATTTT. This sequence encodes CASTTGWGGSNQPQHF.

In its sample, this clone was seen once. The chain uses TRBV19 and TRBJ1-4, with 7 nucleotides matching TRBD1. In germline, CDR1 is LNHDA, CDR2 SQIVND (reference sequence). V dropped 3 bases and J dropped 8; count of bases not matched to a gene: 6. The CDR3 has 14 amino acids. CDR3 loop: CASSIGTAGEKLFF. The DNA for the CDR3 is TGTGCCAGTAGTATCGGGACAGCTGGGGAAAAACTGTTTTTT.

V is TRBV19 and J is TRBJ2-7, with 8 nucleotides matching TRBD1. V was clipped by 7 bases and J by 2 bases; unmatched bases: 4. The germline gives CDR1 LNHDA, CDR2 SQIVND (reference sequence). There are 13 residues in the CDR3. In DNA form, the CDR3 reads TGTGCCAGTATGGACAGGGCTACCTACGAGCAGTACTTC. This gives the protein CASMDRATYEQYF. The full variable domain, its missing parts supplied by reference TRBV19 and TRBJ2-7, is DGGITQSPKYLFRKEGQNVTLSCEQNLNHDAMYWYRQDPGQGLRLIYYSQIVNDFQKGDIAEGYSVSREKKESFPLTVTSAQKNPTAFYLCASMDRATYEQYFGPGTRLTVT.

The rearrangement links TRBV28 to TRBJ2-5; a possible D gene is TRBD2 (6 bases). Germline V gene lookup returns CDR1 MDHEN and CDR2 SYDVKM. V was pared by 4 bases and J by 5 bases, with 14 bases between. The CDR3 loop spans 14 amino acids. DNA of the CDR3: TGTGCCAGCAGTTCTCCAGTGGCGGGGGAGACCCAGTACTTC. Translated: CASSSPVAGETQYF.

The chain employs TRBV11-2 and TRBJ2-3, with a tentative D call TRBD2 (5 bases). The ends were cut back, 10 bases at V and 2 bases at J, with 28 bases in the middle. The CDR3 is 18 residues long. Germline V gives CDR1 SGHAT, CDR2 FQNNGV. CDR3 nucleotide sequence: TGTGCCATTCCCTCACAGCGGAATTCAGGACCATTCACAGATACGCAGTATTTT. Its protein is CAIPSQRNSGPFTDTQYF.

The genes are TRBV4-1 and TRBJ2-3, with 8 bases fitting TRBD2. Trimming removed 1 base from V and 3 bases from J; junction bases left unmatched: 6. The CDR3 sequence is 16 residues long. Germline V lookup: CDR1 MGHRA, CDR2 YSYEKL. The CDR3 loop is CASSQGGGGRTDTQYF. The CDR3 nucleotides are TGCGCCAGCAGCCAAGGTGGCGGGGGGCGGACAGATACGCAGTATTTT.

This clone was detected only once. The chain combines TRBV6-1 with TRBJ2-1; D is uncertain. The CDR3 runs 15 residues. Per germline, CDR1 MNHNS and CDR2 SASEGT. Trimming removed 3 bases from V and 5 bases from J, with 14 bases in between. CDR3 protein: CASSEFSASHNEQFF. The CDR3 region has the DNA TGTGCCAGCAGTGAGTTCTCAGCGTCCCACAATGAGCAGTTCTTC.

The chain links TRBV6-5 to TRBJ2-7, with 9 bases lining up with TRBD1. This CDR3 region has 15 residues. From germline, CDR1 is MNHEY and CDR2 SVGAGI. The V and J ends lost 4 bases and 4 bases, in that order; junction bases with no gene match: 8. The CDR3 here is CASSSEQTGGYEQYF. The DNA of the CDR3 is TGTGCCAGCAGTTCCGAGCAGACAGGGGGGTACGAGCAGTACTTC.

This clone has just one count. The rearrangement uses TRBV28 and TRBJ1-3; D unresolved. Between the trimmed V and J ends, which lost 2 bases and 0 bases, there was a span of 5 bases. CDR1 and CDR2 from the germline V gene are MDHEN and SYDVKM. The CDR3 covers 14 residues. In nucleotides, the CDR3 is TGTGCCAGCAGTTTACAGGTCTCTGGAAACACCATATATTTT. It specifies CASSLQVSGNTIYF.

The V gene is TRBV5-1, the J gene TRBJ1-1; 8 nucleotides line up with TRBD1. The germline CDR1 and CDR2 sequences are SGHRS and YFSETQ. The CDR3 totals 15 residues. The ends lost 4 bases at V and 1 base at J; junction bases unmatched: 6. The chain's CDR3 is CASSRLGTGNTEAFF. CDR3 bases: TGCGCCAGCAGCCGTTTAGGGACAGGGAACACTGAAGCTTTCTTT.

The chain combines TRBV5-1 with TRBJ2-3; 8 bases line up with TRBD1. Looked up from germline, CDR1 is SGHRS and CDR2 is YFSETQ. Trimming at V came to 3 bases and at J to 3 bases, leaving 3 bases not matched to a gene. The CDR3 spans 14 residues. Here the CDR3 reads CASSSGGATDTQYF. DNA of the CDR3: TGCGCCAGCAGCTCAGGGGGCGCGACAGATACGCAGTATTTT.

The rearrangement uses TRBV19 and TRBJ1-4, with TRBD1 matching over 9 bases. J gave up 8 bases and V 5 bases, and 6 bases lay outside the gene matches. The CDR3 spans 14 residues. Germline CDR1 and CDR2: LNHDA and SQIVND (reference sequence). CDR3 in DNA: TGTGCCAGTAGTCCGCGGACAGGGGCAGAAAAACTGTTTTTT. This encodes CASSPRTGAEKLFF.

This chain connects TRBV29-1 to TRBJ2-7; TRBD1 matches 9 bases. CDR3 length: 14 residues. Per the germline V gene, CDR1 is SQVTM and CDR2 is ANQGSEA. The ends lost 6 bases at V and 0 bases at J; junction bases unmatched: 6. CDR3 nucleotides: TGCAGCGTGGGGGACAGGGCAAGCTCCTACGAGCAGTACTTC. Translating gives CSVGDRASSYEQYF.

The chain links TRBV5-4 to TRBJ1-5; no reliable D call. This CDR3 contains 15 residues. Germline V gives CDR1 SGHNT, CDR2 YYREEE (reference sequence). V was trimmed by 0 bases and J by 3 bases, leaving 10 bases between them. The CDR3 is CASSLGPETNQPQHF. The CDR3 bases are TGTGCCAGCAGCTTGGGTCCGGAGACCAATCAGCCCCAGCATTTT.

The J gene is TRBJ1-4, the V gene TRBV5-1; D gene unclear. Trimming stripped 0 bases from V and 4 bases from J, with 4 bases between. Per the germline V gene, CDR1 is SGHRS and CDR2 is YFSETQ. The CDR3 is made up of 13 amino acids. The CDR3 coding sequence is TGCGCCAGCAGCTTGGGGAGTAATGAAAAACTGTTTTTT. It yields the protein CASSLGSNEKLFF.

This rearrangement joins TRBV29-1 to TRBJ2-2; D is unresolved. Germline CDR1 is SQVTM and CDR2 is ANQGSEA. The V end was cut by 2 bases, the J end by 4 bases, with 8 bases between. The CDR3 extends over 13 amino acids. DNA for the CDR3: TGCAGCGTTGAATCCTCGTCCACCGGGGAGCTGTTTTTT. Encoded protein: CSVESSSTGELFF.

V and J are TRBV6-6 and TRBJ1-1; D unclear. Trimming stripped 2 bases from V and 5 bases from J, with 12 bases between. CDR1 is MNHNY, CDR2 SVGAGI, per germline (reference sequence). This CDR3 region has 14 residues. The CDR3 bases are TGTGCCAGCAGTTACCCCCAGGTGGCGACTGAAGCTTTCTTT. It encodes CASSYPQVATEAFF.

The CDR3 loop is CAIKKTGANSPLHF. DNA of the CDR3: TGTGCCATCAAGAAGACAGGGGCAAATTCACCCCTCCACTTT. The chain is built from TRBV10-3 and TRBJ1-6; 8 bases fit TRBD1. The V gene's germline CDR1 is ENHRY and CDR2 SYGVKD. The CDR3 has 14 amino acids. V shed 7 bases and J 7 bases; nucleotides not matched to a gene: 6.

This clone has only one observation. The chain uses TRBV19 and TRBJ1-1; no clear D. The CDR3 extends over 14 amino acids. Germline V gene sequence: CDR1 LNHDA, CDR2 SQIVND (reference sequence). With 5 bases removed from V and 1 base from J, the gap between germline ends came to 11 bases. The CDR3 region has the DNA TGTGCCAGTAGTGGGCGGACTACGAACACTGAAGCTTTCTTT. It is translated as CASSGRTTNTEAFF.

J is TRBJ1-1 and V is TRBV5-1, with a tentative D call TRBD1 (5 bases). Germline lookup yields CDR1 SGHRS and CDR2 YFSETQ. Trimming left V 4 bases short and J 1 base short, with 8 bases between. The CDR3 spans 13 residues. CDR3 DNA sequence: TGCGCCAGCAGCGGGGGGTCGAACACTGAAGCTTTCTTT. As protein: CASSGGSNTEAFF.

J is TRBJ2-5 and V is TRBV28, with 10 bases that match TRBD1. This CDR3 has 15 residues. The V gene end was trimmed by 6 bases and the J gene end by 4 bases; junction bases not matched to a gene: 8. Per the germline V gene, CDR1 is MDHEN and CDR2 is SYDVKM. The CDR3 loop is CASRDDRGLRETQYF. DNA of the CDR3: TGTGCCAGCAGGGACGACAGGGGGCTAAGAGAGACCCAGTACTTC.

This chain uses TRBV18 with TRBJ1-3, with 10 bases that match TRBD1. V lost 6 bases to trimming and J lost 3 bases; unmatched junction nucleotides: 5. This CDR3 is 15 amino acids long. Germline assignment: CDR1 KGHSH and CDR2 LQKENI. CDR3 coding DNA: TGTGCCAGCTCCCCAGGGACAGGGGTTGGAAACACCATATATTTT. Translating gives CASSPGTGVGNTIYF.

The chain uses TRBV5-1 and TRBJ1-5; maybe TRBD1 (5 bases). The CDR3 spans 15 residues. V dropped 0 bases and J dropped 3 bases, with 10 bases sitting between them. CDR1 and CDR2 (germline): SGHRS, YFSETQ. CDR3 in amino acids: CASSLEGDLNQPQHF. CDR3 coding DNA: TGCGCCAGCAGCTTGGAAGGGGATCTCAATCAGCCCCAGCATTTT.

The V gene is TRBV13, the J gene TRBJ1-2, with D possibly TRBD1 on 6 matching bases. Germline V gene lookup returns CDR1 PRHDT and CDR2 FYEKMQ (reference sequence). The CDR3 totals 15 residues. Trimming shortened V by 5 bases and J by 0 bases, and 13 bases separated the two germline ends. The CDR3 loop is CASSLPGVANYGYTF. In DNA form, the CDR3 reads TGTGCCAGCAGCCTACCAGGGGTAGCTAACTATGGCTACACCTTC.

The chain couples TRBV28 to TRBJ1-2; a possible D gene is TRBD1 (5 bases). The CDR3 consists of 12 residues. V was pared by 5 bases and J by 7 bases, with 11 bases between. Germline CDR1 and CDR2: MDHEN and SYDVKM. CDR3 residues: CASSPTVFGYTF. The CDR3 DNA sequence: TGTGCCAGCAGTCCGACAGTCTTTGGCTACACCTTC.